This T cell receptor (beta chain) was sequenced in a study of T cell responses to AZD1222 COVID-19 vaccine (dated by TCRdb to about 2021). For the wider study: AZD1222 recipients with second doses at about 4 weeks or about 12 weeks were pooled, because spike-specific TCR depth and breadth did not differ between schedules. TCR sequencing was performed for 230 to 250 trial participants, of whom around 200 were given two doses of AZD1222 and around 25 were given two doses of MenACWY control vaccine. Enrollment into the trials was organized by age into subgroups of 18-55, 56-69 and 70-plus years, and those subgroups contained approximately 150, 30 and 60 TCR-sequenced participants, respectively.

Taken from cysteine to phenylalanine, the CDR3 has 15 residues. CDR3 DNA only is kept here, 45 bases in frame from base 1. Trimmed from V: 3 bases; trimmed from J: 2 bases; junction bases lacking a gene match: 4. As encoded in the germline V gene (reference sequence), CDR1 is SEHNR while CDR2 is FQNEAQ. The research as a whole found: The 56-69-year group was small, and its depth increase did not reach significance, likely because of low power. Conclusions about previously exposed vaccinees were limited because only a handful of AZD1222 recipients were SARS-CoV-2 seropositive at baseline. After two AZD1222 doses, spike-specific TCR breadth and depth were significantly higher than at day 0 and than in MenACWY recipients. The whole spike protein was spanned by vaccine-associated CD4 TCRs, and dominant responses were seen in regions 160-218 and 743-854. No day 14 peak-response samples were available, so repertoires were characterized only after the peak T cell response. Reportedly, almost half of the unique spike-specific TCRs recognized epitopes lying outside the regions that are mutated in the B.1.351 and B.1.1.7 variants. Participants were mostly white British, with more females than males. The authors suggested clonal diversity may have been underestimated.

Note on this clone: Its recognized antigen is unknown. Base qualities are not provided; no much larger clone lies one nucleotide away.

The CDR3 regions of human TCRbeta chains were subjected to immunosequencing. Concerning the study's data processing: TCRs in the repertoires were compared against a reference library of SARS-CoV-2-specific TCRs that had been generated with the MIRA antigen-specificity platform. Breadth was defined as the fraction of unique TCRs that were SARS-CoV-2-associated. Depth was defined as the fraction of total T cells that were SARS-CoV-2-associated. Each spike-specific TCR was assigned to its reactive spike region and to a CD4 or CD8 class using the MIRA data. Log10-transformed breadth and depth values were compared by one-way ANOVA with Sidak's multiple comparisons tests. Drawn from immuneACCESS, this table holds only the in-frame rearrangements with V and J called that TCRdb kept. Clones are partly lost; checked studies trace under half to an unresolved V gene and leave the rest unexplained. The DNA was the basis for D and trimming; V, J and clone size are from that table. This sample has roughly 96,000 clones in its table, and 89% of those were observed once. Around 1.5% of the sample rests with the top ten.

The sample's time point label, in plain terms: baseline before first vaccination. Samples from vaccinated people were obtained from the UK trials COV001 and COV002, which included a single-blind randomized controlled phase 2/3 trial of AZD1222 (ChAdOx1 nCoV-19) in healthy adults. For TCRbeta chain sequencing, PBMC samples from trial participants were taken at day 0 and at day 28 after the second dose. This clonotype originated in an adult in good health. The chain couples TRBV7-9 to TRBJ1-2, with 9 bases matching TRBD1. This sample comprised peripheral blood, obtained on day 0 of AZD1222 vaccination. The encoded CDR3 is CASSFAGTGNYGYTF. The DNA reads as follows: TGTGCCAGCAGCTTTGCCGGGACAGGGAACTATGGCTACACCTTC.